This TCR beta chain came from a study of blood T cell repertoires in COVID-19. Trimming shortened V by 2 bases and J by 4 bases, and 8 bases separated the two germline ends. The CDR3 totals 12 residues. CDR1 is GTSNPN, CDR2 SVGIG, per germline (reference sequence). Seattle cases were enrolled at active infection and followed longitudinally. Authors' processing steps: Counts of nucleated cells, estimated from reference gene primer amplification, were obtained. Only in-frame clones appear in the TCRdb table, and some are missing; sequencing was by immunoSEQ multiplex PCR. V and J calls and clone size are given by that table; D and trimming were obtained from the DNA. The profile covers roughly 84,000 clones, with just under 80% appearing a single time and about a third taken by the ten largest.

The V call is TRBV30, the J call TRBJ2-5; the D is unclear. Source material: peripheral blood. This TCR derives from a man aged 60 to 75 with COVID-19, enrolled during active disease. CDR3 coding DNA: TGTGCCTGGAGTCCGAGAACAGAGACCCAGTACTTC. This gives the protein CAWSPRTETQYF.